Below are 24 T cell receptor beta chains sequenced from a single sample in a study of regulatory T cells in long-lasting Graves disease. Regarding time point: newly diagnosed GD, antithyroid drugs for less than 3 months. PBMC RNA served as the TCR library source. Libraries of TCR beta came from iRepertoire HTBI primers plus Arm-PCR of CDR3 regions. TCRdb called the multiplex PCR reads again in MiXCR, with one record for every CDR3 protein. Of roughly 420,000 distinct CDR3 sequences in the sample, less than 20% were seen once. These same data were also listed under a study on T cells in Graves' hyperthyroidism and ophthalmopathy.

The material sequenced was peripheral blood mononuclear cells (PBMCs), taken at new diagnosis, from a patient treated with antithyroid drugs. Receptor source: a woman younger than 30 with Graves disease.

About this clonotype itself: A much larger clone lies one base from this, so it may be a read error. This rearrangement joins TRBV18 to TRBJ1-2, with D maybe TRBD1 (5 bases). Germline CDR1 KGHSH, CDR2 LQKENI. This CDR3 comprises 13 residues. V dropped 4 bases and J dropped 7 bases, with 13 bases sitting between them. CDR3: CASSLKGRAGYTF. The CDR3 coding sequence is TGTGCCAGCTCACTAAAAGGCAGGGCTGGCTACACCTTC.

Worth noting for this clonotype: With a much larger clone just one base away, this may be a read error. J is TRBJ1-1 and V is TRBV3-1; D remains unclear. The CDR3 loop spans 12 amino acids. V was trimmed by 4 bases and J by 1 base, leaving 4 bases between them. The germline V gene encodes CDR1 LGHDT and CDR2 YNNKEL (reference sequence). The CDR3 DNA reads TGTGCCAGCAGCCGACAGAACACTGAAGCTTTCTTT. Amino acid sequence: CASSRQNTEAFF. The variable domain in full, completed from reference TRBV3-1 and TRBJ1-1, reads DTAVSQTPKYLVTQMGNDKSIKCEQNLGHDTMYWYKQDSKKFLKIMFSYNNKELIINETVPNRFSPKSPDKAHLNLHINSLELGDSAVYFCASSRQNTEAFFGQGTRLTVV.

The V gene is TRBV24-1, the J gene TRBJ2-5; the match to TRBD1 covers 10 bases. Germline values: CDR1 KGHDR, CDR2 SFDVKD. The V gene end was trimmed by 4 bases and the J gene end by 7 bases; junction bases not matched to a gene: 11. The CDR3 runs to 16 residues. In nucleotides, the CDR3 is TGTGCCACCAGTGACTCGGACAGGGGGATTCTCGGGACCCAGTACTTC. This sequence encodes CATSDSDRGILGTQYF.

This clonotype was recorded many times. The gene calls are TRBV3-1 and TRBJ2-4; D might be TRBD2 (6 bases). The CDR3 contains 17 residues. Per the germline V gene, CDR1 is LGHDT and CDR2 is YNNKEL (reference sequence). Trimming removed 1 base at V and 2 bases at J, with 15 bases between. CDR3 residues: CASSQVAGPLSKNIQYF. CDR3 bases: TGTGCCAGCAGCCAAGTGGCGGGACCCCTATCCAAAAACATTCAGTACTTC. Using reference TRBV3-1 and TRBJ2-4 for the parts outside the CDR3, the full variable domain is DTAVSQTPKYLVTQMGNDKSIKCEQNLGHDTMYWYKQDSKKFLKIMFSYNNKELIINETVPNRFSPKSPDKAHLNLHINSLELGDSAVYFCASSQVAGPLSKNIQYFGAGTRLSVL.

This clonotype has just a few counts. The genes are TRBV20-1 and TRBJ2-1; 10 bases agree with TRBD2. The ends lost 3 bases at V and 8 bases at J; junction bases unmatched: 16. The germline V gene has CDR1 DFQATT and CDR2 SNEGSKA (reference sequence). The CDR3 contains 17 residues. The CDR3 nucleotides read TGCAGTGCTAGGAACCTAGCTAGCGGGAGTCTTTCCGATGAGCAGTTCTTC. This encodes CSARNLASGSLSDEQFF.

In this sample, this clonotype turned up a few times. The chain has TRBV12-3 or TRBV12-4 and TRBJ2-2; either TRBD1 or TRBD2 may fit D (5 bases each). The CDR3 totals 15 residues. Trimming pared 6 bases from V and 6 bases from J, leaving 17 bases between. CDR3: CASRGVLVFAGELFF. In DNA form, the CDR3 reads TGTGCCAGCAGGGGGGTACTAGTATTCGCCGGGGAGCTGTTTTTT.

This chain uses TRBV10-3 with TRBJ2-1; the D gene is possibly TRBD2 (6 bases). Per the germline V gene, CDR1 is ENHRY and CDR2 is SYGVKD. Trimming removed 1 base from V and 6 bases from J, with 16 bases in between. The CDR3 contains 16 residues. CDR3 in DNA: TGTGCCATCAGTGAGTTGTCTAGCGCTGCTGTCAATGAGCAGTTCTTC. It is translated as CAISELSSAAVNEQFF.

This clonotype appeared many times. The chain joins TRBV6-1 to TRBJ2-3; TRBD1 might be the D (6 bases). Germline V gene sequence: CDR1 MNHNS, CDR2 SASEGT. The CDR3 is 13 amino acids. Trimming took off 7 bases at V and 6 bases at J, with 14 bases between the two ends. The CDR3 sequence: CASTWTARDTQYF. The CDR3 bases are TGTGCCAGCACCTGGACAGCTCGGGATACGCAGTATTTT.

A word on this clonotype: A much larger clonotype is one base distant, so this may be a read error. The V gene is TRBV5-6, the J gene TRBJ2-5; the match to TRBD1 covers 7 bases. The germline gives CDR1 SGHDT, CDR2 YYEEEE. This CDR3 comprises 15 residues. V dropped 2 bases and J dropped 11; count of bases not matched to a gene: 15. The CDR3 nucleotides read TGTGCCAGCAGCTTCGGAGACAGGGCCTACAATGAGCAGTACTTC. Its translation: CASSFGDRAYNEQYF.

As regards this clonotype: The junction differs from germline at one of its ends, possibly a read error. J is TRBJ2-2 and V is TRBV12-3 or TRBV12-4; D may match TRBD1 or TRBD2 (6 bases each). The CDR3 totals 15 residues. The CDR3 sequence is CASSRRGVGTGGLFF. Written as DNA, the CDR3 is TGTGCCAGCAGTCGGAGGGGGGTTGGGACCGGGGGGCTGTTTTTT.

In its sample, this clonotype was seen many times. The CDR3 here is CASSEEGTGDYEQYF. In DNA, the CDR3 is TGCGCCAGCAGTGAAGAAGGGACAGGGGACTACGAGCAGTACTTC. V and J are TRBV10-1 and TRBJ2-7; 10 bases are shared with TRBD1. CDR1 WNHNN and CDR2 SYGVQD come from the germline V gene (reference sequence). This CDR3 spans 15 amino acids. The V segment lost 3 bases and the J segment 3 bases; nucleotides outside the gene matches: 5.

This clonotype was observed a handful of times. This chain joins TRBV24-1 and TRBJ2-5; D not certain. The CDR3 is 12 amino acids. Germline V gene data show CDR1 as KGHDR and CDR2 as SFDVKD. Trimming removed 3 bases at V and 5 bases at J, with 6 bases between. The CDR3 spells CATSDPGETQYF. The CDR3 bases are TGTGCCACCAGTGATCCCGGGGAGACCCAGTACTTC.

J is TRBJ1-1 and V is TRBV28; D is perhaps TRBD1 (6 bases). The germline V and J ends were trimmed by 6 bases and 4 bases, with 18 bases remaining between them. The length of the CDR3 is 15 residues. Germline V gene sequence: CDR1 MDHEN, CDR2 SYDVKM. In nucleotides, the CDR3 is TGTGCCAGCAGCGATACAGAACCAGGGGCCACTGAAGCTTTCTTT. The encoded protein is CASSDTEPGATEAFF. Using reference TRBV28 and TRBJ1-1 for the parts outside the CDR3, the full variable domain is DVKVTQSSRYLVKRTGEKVFLECVQDMDHENMFWYRQDPGLGLRLIYFSYDVKMKEKGDIPEGYSVSREKKERFSLILESASTNQTSMYLCASSDTEPGATEAFFGQGTRLTVV.

This clonotype was recorded at least ten times. The CDR3 DNA follows: TGTGCCAGCAGCAGACGCAGGGGAACCTACGAGCAGTACTTC. Amino acids: CASSRRRGTYEQYF. V gene TRBV3-1 combines with J gene TRBJ2-7, with a tentative D call TRBD1 (6 bases). The CDR3 consists of 14 residues. V was pared by 5 bases and J by 2 bases, with 13 bases between. Looked up from germline, CDR1 is LGHDT and CDR2 is YNNKEL (reference sequence).

On this clonotype itself: This sequence may be a read error, since a much larger clone differs from it by one base. The chain is built from TRBV7-2 and TRBJ2-1; D unresolved. This CDR3 comprises 14 residues. V was pared by 5 bases and J by 10 bases, with 18 bases between. Germline CDR1 SGHTA, CDR2 FQGNSA. The CDR3: CASSRIQASYEQFF. CDR3 in DNA: TGTGCCAGCAGCCGAATTCAGGCGTCCTACGAGCAGTTCTTC.

This rearrangement joins TRBV19 to TRBJ2-1, with D maybe TRBD1 (5 bases). V shed 1 base and J shed 2 bases, with 9 bases lying between them. This CDR3 is built from 15 residues. The germline gives CDR1 LNHDA, CDR2 SQIVND (reference sequence). This chain's CDR3 is CASSIAQGTYNEQFF. The CDR3 DNA reads as TGTGCCAGTAGTATAGCTCAGGGAACCTACAATGAGCAGTTCTTC.

This clonotype was seen repeatedly, ten times or more. This rearrangement joins TRBV30 to TRBJ2-2; TRBD2 matches at 7 bases. This CDR3 contains 14 residues. J gave up 2 bases and V 7 bases, and 7 bases lay outside the gene matches. Germline V lookup: CDR1 GTSNPN, CDR2 SVGIG (reference sequence). CDR3 sequence reads: CASPGRANTGELFF. DNA for the CDR3: TGTGCCTCCCCAGGGAGGGCCAACACCGGGGAGCTGTTTTTT.

This clonotype was seen more than once but under ten times. This sequence joins TRBV20-1 and TRBJ2-7; 9 bases align to TRBD1. Germline V gene sequence: CDR1 DFQATT, CDR2 SNEGSKA (reference sequence). This CDR3 region has 15 residues. The V gene end was trimmed by 0 bases and the J gene end by 5 bases; junction bases not matched to a gene: 8. CDR3 sequence reads: CSAREGGQGAHEQYF. Here the CDR3 DNA reads TGCAGTGCTAGAGAGGGGGGACAGGGTGCCCACGAGCAGTACTTC.

V is TRBV12-3 or TRBV12-4 and J is TRBJ1-3, with unresolved D. The CDR3 consists of 17 residues. Trimming removed 2 bases at V and 3 bases at J, with 17 bases between. CDR3 DNA sequence: TGTGCCAGCAGTTTACGATTGGTCCAACGGGTTGGAAACACCATATATTTT. It encodes CASSLRLVQRVGNTIYF.

About this clonotype: It may be a read error: a sequence one base away is much more abundant. This rearrangement joins TRBV2 to TRBJ2-3; D unclear. The DNA end is more similar to TRBJ2-1, so the J call may be wrong. This CDR3 has 11 residues. CDR1 and CDR2 (germline): SNHLY, FYNNEI. CDR3 nucleotide sequence: TGTGCCAGCAGTGGACTGGGCGAGCAGTTCTTC. Translating it yields CASSGLGEQFF.

This chain links TRBV15 with TRBJ2-2; D is ambiguous. Trimming shortened V by 0 bases and J by 7 bases, and 6 bases separated the two germline ends. CDR1 is LNHNV and CDR2 is YYDKDF in the germline V gene (reference sequence). The CDR3 sequence is 13 residues long. CDR3 DNA: TGTGCCACCAGCAGAGAGAGTCTCGGGGAGCTGTTTTTT. This translates into CATSRESLGELFF.

Many counts were recorded for this clonotype. CDR3 amino acids: CASSLAVGASNQPQHF. Written as DNA, the CDR3 is TGTGCCAGCAGCTTGGCCGTGGGGGCCAGCAATCAGCCCCAGCATTTT. The chain has TRBV5-5 and TRBJ1-5; D is perhaps TRBD1 (6 bases). CDR3 length: 16 amino acids. From germline, CDR1 is SGHKS and CDR2 YYEKEE (reference sequence). The V gene lost 0 bases and the J gene lost 1 base, with 11 bases spanning the gap. Complete variable domain (other parts from reference TRBV5-5 and TRBJ1-5): DAGVTQSPTHLIKTRGQQVTLRCSPISGHKSVSWYQQVLGQGPQFIFQYYEKEERGRGNFPDRFSARQFPNYSSELNVNALLLGDSALYLCASSLAVGASNQPQHFGDGTRLSIL.

The chain has TRBV6-1 and TRBJ1-1; D might be TRBD1 (5 bases). Germline CDR1 MNHNS, CDR2 SASEGT. There are 12 residues in the CDR3. Trimming pared 5 bases from V and 11 bases from J, leaving 15 bases between. CDR3 residues: CASSRGSGRAFF. DNA of the CDR3: TGTGCCAGCAGTCGGGGGTCAGGGAGGGCTTTCTTT.

This clonotype showed up many times. The CDR3 loop reads CASSPSGSPLGEQYF. In DNA form, the CDR3 reads TGTGCCAGCAGCCCGAGCGGGAGTCCCCTCGGTGAGCAGTACTTC. This chain links TRBV7-2 with TRBJ2-7; 8 nucleotides agree with TRBD2. Trimming took 5 bases from V and 7 from J; bases not matched to a gene: 13. The V gene's germline CDR1 is SGHTA and CDR2 FQGNSA. This CDR3 comprises 15 residues.